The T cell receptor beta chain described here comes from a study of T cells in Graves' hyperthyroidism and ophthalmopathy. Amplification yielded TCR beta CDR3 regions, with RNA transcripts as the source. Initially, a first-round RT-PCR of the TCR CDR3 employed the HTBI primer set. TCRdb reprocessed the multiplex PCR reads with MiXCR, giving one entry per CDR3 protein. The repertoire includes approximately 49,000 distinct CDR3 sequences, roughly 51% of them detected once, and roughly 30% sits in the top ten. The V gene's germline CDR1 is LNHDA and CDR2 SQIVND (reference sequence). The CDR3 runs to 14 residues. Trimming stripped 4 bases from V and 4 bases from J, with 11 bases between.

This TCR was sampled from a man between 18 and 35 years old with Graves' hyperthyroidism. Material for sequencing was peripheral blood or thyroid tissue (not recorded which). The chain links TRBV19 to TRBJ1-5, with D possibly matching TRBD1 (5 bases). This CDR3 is CASSRKGPNQPQHF. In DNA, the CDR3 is TGTGCCAGTAGTAGGAAGGGACCTAATCAGCCCCAGCATTTT.